The entry below gives a single TCR beta chain sequence along with its context. Antigen specificity is unknown. This was the immunoSEQ version 4 assay in survey mode. Template was genomic DNA at 7.5 to 10 ng/uL, with up to about 1 ug used per sample. Profiled with immunoSEQ multiplex PCR; TCRdb holds only in-frame clones, not every one. The sample contains 15,000 to 20,000 clones, 65% of which appear only once. Cells were stimulated with CMV-infected fibroblast lysates at around 9.1 ug/mL. CD4+ T cells upregulating both CD40 ligand and CD69 were sorted as responding cells. This sample is part of a study of persistence of HIV-infected CD4 T cells. The study's findings and limits: Antigen-responding cells were enriched for degenerate expanded CDR3beta sequences.

The TCR originated in an adult woman with HIV who was CMV-seropositive. Sequencing used CD4+ T cells sorted from PBMCs after 18-hour stimulation, obtained from a patient who received antiretroviral therapy.

CDR3 amino acids: CASSSRVDSPLHF. CDR3 DNA: TGTGCCAGCAGTTCCAGGGTGGACTCACCCCTCCACTTT. V usage is TRBV12-3 or TRBV12-4 and J usage is TRBJ1-6; a possible D gene is TRBD1 (5 bases). V was cut by 4 bases and J by 10 bases, with 11 bases left in between. This CDR3 spans 13 amino acids.